This T cell receptor beta chain was identified in a study of blood T cell repertoires in COVID-19. At the level of the study: COVID-19 samples collected from the United States, Italy and Spain covered acute and convalescent phases. The analysed material was cDNA or gDNA that came from T cells, B-cell-depleted T cells, or PBMCs.

CDR1 and CDR2 (germline): LNHDA, SQIVND (reference sequence). This CDR3 is built from 13 residues. The V end lost 6 bases, the J end lost 4 bases, and 10 bases lay between the germline ends. Original processing notes: Scientists estimated how many nucleated cells there were by amplifying reference gene primers. Profiled with immunoSEQ multiplex PCR; TCRdb holds only in-frame clones, not every one. V, J and clone size derive from that table, while D and trimming were established from the DNA sequence. The repertoire holds about 94,000 clones, with 80% as singletons. The chain carries TRBV19 and TRBJ1-5; D might be TRBD1 (6 bases). The sample taken for sequencing was peripheral blood. The sequence was collected from a woman aged 80 or over with acute or convalescent COVID-19. The CDR3 spells CASRRQVNQPQHF. As DNA, the CDR3 is TGTGCCAGTAGGCGACAGGTAAATCAGCCCCAGCATTTT.